Below are 15 T cell receptor beta chains sequenced from a single sample in a study of T cell responses to AZD1222 COVID-19 vaccine (dated by TCRdb to about 2021). In light of the paper, this sample's time point label describes: baseline before first vaccination. The library was generated by the immunoSEQ multiplex PCR assay. TCRdb limited this immuneACCESS table to in-frame rearrangements with V and J called. A share of clones is missing; checked studies link under half to unresolved V genes, and the rest is unexplained. The sample data list more than 95,000 clones, and 85% to 95% of these were observed just once. In total, the top ten clones hold 2.9% of the sample. The source was peripheral blood, collected on day 0 of AZD1222 vaccination. Receptors were obtained from an adult in good health.

The rearrangement links TRBV7-3 to TRBJ2-1; D is unresolved. The CDR3 loop spans 13 amino acids. V was trimmed by 8 bases and J by 8 bases, leaving 16 bases between them. CDR1 SGHTA and CDR2 FQGTGA come from the germline V gene. CDR3 sequence reads: CASSLTWEDEQFF. The CDR3, as DNA: TGTGCCAGCTCTTTGACTTGGGAAGATGAGCAGTTCTTC.

This chain connects TRBV6-6 to TRBJ1-4; 7 bases match TRBD1. CDR3 length equals 16 residues. Germline V CDR1 and CDR2: MNHNY, SVGAGI (reference sequence). The ends lost 5 bases at V and 8 bases at J; junction bases unmatched: 14. The CDR3 sequence is CASSRIRRQGGEKLFF. The CDR3 DNA is TGTGCCAGCAGTCGAATACGGCGGCAGGGGGGAGAAAAACTGTTTTTT.

This clone has just one count. This chain uses TRBV20-1 with TRBJ2-5; D possibly uses TRBD1 or TRBD2 (5 bases each). The CDR3 has 11 amino acids. Germline-derived CDR1 and CDR2 are DFQATT and SNEGSKA (reference sequence). V was shortened by 6 bases and J by 1 base, with 6 bases between the two germline ends. The CDR3 DNA reads TGCAGTGCCGGGACCCAAGAGACCCAGTACTTC. As protein: CSAGTQETQYF.

This chain links TRBV18 with TRBJ2-7, with 8 bases that match TRBD1. The CDR3 is 15 residues long. Trimming cost V 3 bases and J 5 bases; bases outside gene matches: 9. Germline CDR1 reads KGHSH; CDR2 reads LQKENI. The CDR3, as DNA: TGTGCCAGCTCACCCTCGACAGGGGAGCTCGACGAGCAGTACTTC. Its protein product is CASSPSTGELDEQYF.

The CDR3 sequence is CASEEPGHSYEQYF. CDR3 DNA sequence: TGTGCCAGCGAGGAACCGGGTCACTCCTACGAGCAGTACTTC. The V gene is TRBV6-5, the J gene TRBJ2-7; D is unclear. Germline CDR1 is MNHEY and CDR2 is SVGAGI. The CDR3 contains 14 residues. Trimming shortened V by 8 bases and J by 0 bases, and 14 bases separated the two germline ends.

The chain recombines TRBV5-1 with TRBJ2-6; perhaps TRBD1 as D (6 bases). The CDR3 loop spans 15 amino acids. Per germline, CDR1 SGHRS and CDR2 YFSETQ. Deletions cut 4 bases from V and 1 base from J, with 9 bases between. CDR3 nucleotides: TGCGCCAGCAGCCTCCAGGGGTCTGGGGCCAACGTCCTGACTTTC. Translation: CASSLQGSGANVLTF.

The chain couples TRBV27 to TRBJ2-1; unclear D gene. The CDR3 sequence is 13 residues long. Germline V gene lookup returns CDR1 MNHEY and CDR2 SMNVEV (reference sequence). Trimming removed 2 bases from V and 9 bases from J, with 11 bases in between. CDR3 amino acids: CASSLGSPREQFF. The DNA for the CDR3 is TGTGCCAGCAGTTTAGGATCCCCTCGTGAGCAGTTCTTC.

CDR3 DNA: TGTGCCAGCAGCTTAGTTGGCGCCGGGGATCAGCCCCAGCATTTT. Translated, it gives CASSLVGAGDQPQHF. This rearrangement joins TRBV7-9 to TRBJ1-5; the D is unclear. This CDR3 is 15 amino acids long. The germline V and J ends were trimmed by 1 base and 5 bases, with 12 bases remaining between them. CDR1 SEHNR and CDR2 FQNEAQ come from the germline V gene (reference sequence).

V is TRBV18 and J is TRBJ2-4; no clear D. Germline V lookup: CDR1 KGHSH, CDR2 LQKENI. This CDR3 is built from 14 residues. Trimming pared 6 bases from V and 3 bases from J, leaving 12 bases between. CDR3 nucleotides: TGTGCCAGCTCCCATACCAGTGGCAAAAACATTCAGTACTTC. Translated, it gives CASSHTSGKNIQYF.

V gene TRBV28 combines with J gene TRBJ1-5; 8 bases fit TRBD1. CDR1 is MDHEN, CDR2 SYDVKM, per germline. The CDR3 consists of 14 residues. The V gene end was trimmed by 5 bases and the J gene end by 5 bases; junction bases not matched to a gene: 5. The CDR3 loop reads CASSPRQGHQPQHF. CDR3 DNA sequence: TGTGCCAGCAGTCCCCGACAGGGGCATCAGCCCCAGCATTTT.

This clone was seen a few times. The CDR3, as DNA: TGTGCCAGCAGTCCGGCGAGGGGCGACTTCTCCTACGAGCAGTACTTC. This encodes CASSPARGDFSYEQYF. This chain uses TRBV27 with TRBJ2-7; D assignment may be TRBD1 or TRBD2 (5 bases each). The CDR3 runs 16 residues. From germline, CDR1 is MNHEY and CDR2 SMNVEV (reference sequence). Between the trimmed V and J ends, which lost 5 bases and 0 bases, there was a span of 17 bases.

The chain has TRBV21-1 and TRBJ1-5. TRBV21-1 is given as a pseudogene. The length of the CDR3 is 18 residues. The CDR3 loop reads CASSKEGGERLSNQPQHF. The CDR3, as DNA: TGTGCCAGCAGCAAAGAGGGCGGCGAAAGACTTAGCAATCAGCCCCAGCATTTT.

The rearrangement links TRBV12-3 or TRBV12-4 to TRBJ1-2; D is perhaps TRBD1 (6 bases). CDR3 length: 12 amino acids. V was pared by 1 base and J by 6 bases, with 6 bases between. This chain's CDR3 is CASSLDRDGYTF. The CDR3, as DNA: TGTGCCAGCAGTTTAGACAGGGATGGCTACACCTTC.

The rearrangement uses TRBV5-6 and TRBJ2-6; no definite D call. The germline CDR1 and CDR2 sequences are SGHDT and YYEEEE. Trimming pared 1 base from V and 0 bases from J, leaving 5 bases between. The CDR3 totals 15 residues. CDR3 sequence (DNA): TGTGCCAGCAGCTTGTTCGGCTCTGGGGCCAACGTCCTGACTTTC. Translating it yields CASSLFGSGANVLTF.

V gene TRBV24-1 combines with J gene TRBJ2-3; TRBD1 agrees at 8 bases. The germline CDR1 and CDR2 sequences are KGHDR and SFDVKD. This CDR3 is built from 14 residues. V trimming: 3 bases; J trimming: 8 bases; junction bases outside the gene matches: 6. CDR3 region: CATSDPPTGGTQYF. CDR3 nucleotide sequence: TGTGCCACCAGTGATCCACCTACAGGGGGTACGCAGTATTTT.